This entry is about one T cell receptor beta chain. The antigen remains unidentified. This entry belongs to a study of Tregs in tolerant kidney transplant recipients. In the study overall: Mixed chimerism was transient after nonmyeloablative marrow transplants from related graft donors. Study-level points and caveats: Validation in larger populations is needed because few patients were studied.

Profiled with immunoSEQ multiplex PCR; TCRdb holds only in-frame clones, not every one. Its listing shows approximately 31,000 clones. This TCR came from a human donor who received a combined kidney and bone marrow transplant. Sequenced material: CD8+ T cells from blood, taken before the transplant.

The covered CDR3 bases are TGTGCCAGTAGTATAGTAGAGTCGGACACCGGGGAG. It specifies CASSIVESDTGE. The entire CDR3 sequence reads CASSIVESDTGELFF. The chain carries TRBV19 and TRBJ2-2; D gene unclear. The read finishes 3 residues shy of the CDR3 end, and the germline J gene is used to complete it. Per germline, CDR1 LNHDA and CDR2 SQIVND (reference sequence). The length of the CDR3 is 15 residues. V was clipped by 1 base and J by 3 bases, with 9 bases between them.